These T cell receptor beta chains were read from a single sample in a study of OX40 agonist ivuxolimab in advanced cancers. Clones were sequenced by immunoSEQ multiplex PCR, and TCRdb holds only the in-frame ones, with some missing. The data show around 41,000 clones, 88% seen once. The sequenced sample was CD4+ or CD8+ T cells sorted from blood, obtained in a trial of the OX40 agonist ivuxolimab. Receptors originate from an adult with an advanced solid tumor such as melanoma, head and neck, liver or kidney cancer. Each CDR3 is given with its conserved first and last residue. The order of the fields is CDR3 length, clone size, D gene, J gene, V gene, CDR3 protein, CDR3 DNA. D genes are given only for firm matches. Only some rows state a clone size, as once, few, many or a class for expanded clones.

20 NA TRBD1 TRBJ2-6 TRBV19 CASSIPPGQGPISGANVLTF TGTGCCAGTAGTATACCGCCGGGACAGGGACCAATCTCTGGGGCCAACGTCCTGACTTTC
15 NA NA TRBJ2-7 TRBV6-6 CASSFGPWVGYEQYF TGTGCCAGCAGTTTCGGACCTTGGGTAGGCTACGAGCAGTACTTC
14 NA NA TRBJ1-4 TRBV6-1 CASSGQYTNEKLFF TGTGCCAGCAGCGGACAGTATACTAATGAAAAACTGTTTTTT
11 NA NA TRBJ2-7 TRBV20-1 CSARGSYEQYF TGCAGTGCTAGAGGCTCCTACGAGCAGTACTTC
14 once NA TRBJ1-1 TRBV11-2 CASSLVGGGTEAFF TGTGCCAGCAGCTTAGTAGGAGGAGGAACTGAAGCTTTCTTT
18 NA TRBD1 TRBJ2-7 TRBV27 CASIPLTSPGQPSYEQYF TGTGCCAGCATCCCCTTGACTTCCCCGGGACAGCCCTCCTACGAGCAGTACTTC
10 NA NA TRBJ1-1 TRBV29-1 CSVPESEAFF TGCAGCGTCCCAGAGTCTGAAGCTTTCTTT
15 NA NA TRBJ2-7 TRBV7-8 CASSPMIEFPYEQYF TGTGCCAGCAGCCCGATGATAGAATTTCCCTACGAGCAGTACTTC
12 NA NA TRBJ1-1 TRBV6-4 CASSDGGTEAFF TGTGCCAGCAGTGACGGTGGCACTGAAGCTTTCTTT
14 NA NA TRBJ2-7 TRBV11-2 CASSLAPSLDEQYF TGTGCCAGCAGCTTAGCCCCTTCTCTCGACGAGCAGTACTTC
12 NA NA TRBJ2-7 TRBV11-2 CASSSGVQEQYF TGTGCCAGCAGCTCAGGGGTCCAGGAGCAGTACTTC
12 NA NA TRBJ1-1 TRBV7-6 CASSAGPLDAFF TGTGCCAGCAGCGCGGGACCCCTTGACGCTTTCTTT
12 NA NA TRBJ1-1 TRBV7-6 CASSLAAGEAFF TGTGCCAGCAGCTTAGCGGCGGGTGAAGCTTTCTTT
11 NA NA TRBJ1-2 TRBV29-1 CSVRRSYGYTF TGCAGCGTGCGTCGCAGCTATGGCTACACCTTC
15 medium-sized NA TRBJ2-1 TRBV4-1 CASSQDPLGGDEQFF TGCGCCAGCAGCCAAGATCCCCTCGGAGGTGATGAGCAGTTCTTC
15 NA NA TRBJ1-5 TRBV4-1 CTSSQRTRGNQPQHF TGCACCAGCAGCCAAAGGACCAGGGGAAATCAGCCCCAGCATTTT
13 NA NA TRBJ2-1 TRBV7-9 CASSLVERGEQFF TGTGCCAGCAGCTTAGTCGAACGGGGCGAGCAGTTCTTC
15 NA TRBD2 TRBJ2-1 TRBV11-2 CASSLRAGGYNEQFF TGTGCCAGCAGCTTAAGAGCGGGGGGGTACAATGAGCAGTTCTTC
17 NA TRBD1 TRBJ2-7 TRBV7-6 CASSLALGQVFSYEQYF TGTGCCAGCAGCTTAGCGCTAGGACAGGTATTCTCCTACGAGCAGTACTTC
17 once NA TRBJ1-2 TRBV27 CASSLSPGASIDHGYTF TGTGCCAGCAGTTTATCCCCAGGGGCTTCTATCGACCATGGCTACACCTTC
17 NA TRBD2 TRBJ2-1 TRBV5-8 CASSLLVRGSSYNEQFF TGTGCCAGCAGCCTACTAGTGCGGGGGAGCTCCTACAATGAGCAGTTCTTC
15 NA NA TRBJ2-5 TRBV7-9 CASRNGGTQQETQYF TGTGCCAGCAGGAACGGGGGTACGCAACAAGAGACCCAGTACTTC
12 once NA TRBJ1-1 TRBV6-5 CASSGRNTEAFF TGTGCCAGCAGTGGGAGGAACACTGAAGCTTTCTTT